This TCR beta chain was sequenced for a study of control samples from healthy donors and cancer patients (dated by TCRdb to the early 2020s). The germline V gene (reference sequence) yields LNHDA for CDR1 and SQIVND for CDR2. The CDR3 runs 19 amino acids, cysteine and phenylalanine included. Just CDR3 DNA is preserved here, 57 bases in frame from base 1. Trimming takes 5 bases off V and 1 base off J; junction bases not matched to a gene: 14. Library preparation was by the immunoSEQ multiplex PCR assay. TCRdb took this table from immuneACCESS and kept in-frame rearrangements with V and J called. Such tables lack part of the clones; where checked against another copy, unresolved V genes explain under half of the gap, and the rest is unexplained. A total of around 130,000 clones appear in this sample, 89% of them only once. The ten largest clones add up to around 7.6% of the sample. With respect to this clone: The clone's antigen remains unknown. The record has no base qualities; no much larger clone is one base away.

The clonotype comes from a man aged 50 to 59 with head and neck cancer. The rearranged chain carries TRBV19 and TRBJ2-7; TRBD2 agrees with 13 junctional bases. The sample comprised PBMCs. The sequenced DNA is TGTGCCAGTAGTCAAGAAGGTGGACTAGCGGGAGATAGGTCCTACGAGCAGTACTTC. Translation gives CASSQEGGLAGDRSYEQYF.